What follows are 16 T cell receptor beta chains derived from one specimen sequenced in a study of T cells in Graves' hyperthyroidism and ophthalmopathy. TCR beta CDR3 sequences were amplified from RNA transcripts. HTBI primers were used for first-round RT-PCR of the TCR CDR3. TCRdb re-called the multiplex PCR reads with MiXCR, one entry per CDR3 protein. This table holds roughly 330,000 distinct CDR3 sequences, around 17% found once. Specimen: blood. All receptors derive from a man aged 25-40 years with Graves' hyperthyroidism.

This clonotype was observed a handful of times. This chain uses TRBV5-5 with TRBJ1-1; perhaps TRBD1 as D (5 bases). Germline CDR1 SGHKS, CDR2 YYEKEE (reference sequence). This CDR3 spans 13 amino acids. Trimming took 9 bases from V and 1 from J, leaving 13 bases between them. CDR3 residues: CATRQHSNTEAFF. The CDR3 DNA follows: TGTGCCACCAGACAGCACTCGAACACTGAAGCTTTCTTT.

This clonotype was seen repeatedly, ten times or more. The chain carries TRBV12-5 and TRBJ2-5; D not certain. The CDR3 totals 13 residues. The germline gives CDR1 LGHNT, CDR2 FRNRAP. V lost 0 bases to trimming and J lost 2 bases, with 4 bases between them. CDR3 sequence: CASGLVLQETQYF. The DNA of the CDR3 is TGTGCTAGTGGTTTGGTGTTACAAGAGACCCAGTACTTC.

This clonotype was counted many times. The chain is built from TRBV11-3 and TRBJ2-1, with D perhaps matching TRBD2 (6 bases). V was pared by 5 bases and J by 2 bases, with 16 bases between. The length of the CDR3 is 16 residues. Per the germline V gene, CDR1 is SGHNT and CDR2 is YENEEA. DNA of the CDR3: TGTGCCAGCAGCACCCTCCGGGGGTACACCTACAATGAGCAGTTCTTC. Protein product: CASSTLRGYTYNEQFF.

The V call is TRBV4-2, the J call TRBJ1-1; weak D call: TRBD1 (5 bases). Germline V gene lookup returns CDR1 LGHNA and CDR2 YNFKEQ. V lost 1 base to trimming and J lost 10 bases, with 13 bases between them. The CDR3 contains 13 residues. This CDR3 reads CASSQGFREAAFF. CDR3 sequence (DNA): TGTGCCAGCAGCCAAGGTTTCAGGGAGGCAGCTTTCTTT.

The V call is TRBV14, the J call TRBJ2-1, with 14 bases identical to TRBD2. The V and J ends lost 9 bases and 7 bases, in that order; junction bases with no gene match: 14. The germline V gene encodes CDR1 SGHDN and CDR2 FVKESK. The CDR3 is 17 residues long. CDR3: CASGGTSGRGRWNEQFF. CDR3 bases: TGTGCCAGTGGCGGGACTAGCGGGAGAGGGAGGTGGAATGAGCAGTTCTTC.

V is TRBV3-1 and J is TRBJ1-1, with no clear D. The CDR3 totals 13 residues. The germline V gene has CDR1 LGHDT and CDR2 YNNKEL (reference sequence). V was shortened by 3 bases and J by 1 base, with 6 bases between the two germline ends. The CDR3 DNA sequence: TGTGCCAGCAGCCATTTAGGGAACACTGAAGCTTTCTTT. Residues: CASSHLGNTEAFF. Full variable domain (rest looked up from reference TRBV3-1 and TRBJ1-1): DTAVSQTPKYLVTQMGNDKSIKCEQNLGHDTMYWYKQDSKKFLKIMFSYNNKELIINETVPNRFSPKSPDKAHLNLHINSLELGDSAVYFCASSHLGNTEAFFGQGTRLTVV.

The V call is TRBV5-1, the J call TRBJ2-1, with unresolved D. From germline, CDR1 is SGHRS and CDR2 YFSETQ. Trimming cost V 3 bases and J 5 bases, with 6 bases left between them. CDR3 length equals 12 residues. CDR3 in amino acids: CASSYNNNEQFF. CDR3 sequence (DNA): TGCGCCAGCAGCTATAATAACAATGAGCAGTTCTTC.

This clonotype has a count of ten or more. The chain has TRBV29-1 and TRBJ2-5, with 9 bases aligning to TRBD2. Trimming cost V 4 bases and J 5 bases; bases outside gene matches: 5. In germline, CDR1 is SQVTM, CDR2 ANQGSEA. This CDR3 contains 13 residues. The CDR3 protein is CSVASGIGETQYF. In nucleotides, the CDR3 is TGCAGCGTTGCTAGCGGGATAGGGGAGACCCAGTACTTC. The whole variable domain, filled in from reference TRBV29-1 and TRBJ2-5, reads SAVISQKPSRDICQRGTSLTIQCQVDSQVTMMFWYRQQPGQSLTLIATANQGSEATYESGFVIDKFPISRPNLTFSTLTVSNMSPEDSSIYLCSVASGIGETQYFGPGTRLLVL.

This rearrangement joins TRBV5-5 to TRBJ2-7, with D perhaps TRBD1 or TRBD2 (5 bases each). Between the trimmed V and J ends, which lost 4 bases and 5 bases, there was a span of 13 bases. The CDR3 sequence is 13 residues long. Germline loops: CDR1 SGHKS, CDR2 YYEKEE (reference sequence). As DNA, the CDR3 is TGTGCCAGCAGCCCGGGACGGAACGACGAGCAGTACTTC. It codes for CASSPGRNDEQYF.

This clonotype was seen at least ten times. CDR3 sequence: CASSPPGQGFEDTEAFF. The CDR3 DNA reads as TGTGCCAGCTCACCGCCGGGACAGGGTTTTGAGGACACTGAAGCTTTCTTT. The genes are TRBV18 and TRBJ1-1, with TRBD1 matching over 9 bases. Per germline, CDR1 KGHSH and CDR2 LQKENI. With V trimmed by 3 bases and J by 3 bases, 11 bases remained unmatched. There are 17 residues in the CDR3.

Of note for this clonotype: This may be a read error, as it is one base from a much larger clone. V is TRBV7-8 and J is TRBJ2-7; TRBD1 is a possible D gene (6 bases). The V gene's germline CDR1 is SGHVS and CDR2 FQNEAQ. The CDR3 length is 16 residues. This CDR3 is CASSPRRTASSYGQYF. CDR3 coding DNA: TGTGCCAGCAGCCCCCGGCGGACAGCGAGCTCCTACGGGCAGTACTTC.

V usage is TRBV6-1 and J usage is TRBJ1-4; 9 positions agree with TRBD1. Trimming cost V 1 base and J 6 bases; bases outside gene matches: 3. CDR1 MNHNS and CDR2 SASEGT come from the germline V gene. The CDR3 spans 15 residues. CDR3 sequence (DNA): TGTGCCAGCAGTGAAGACAGGGGGCGGGATGAAAAACTGTTTTTT. Residues: CASSEDRGRDEKLFF.

In regard to this clonotype: A much larger clone lies a single base off, so this may be a read error. This chain uses TRBV10-2 with TRBJ1-1; D possibly corresponds to TRBD1 (6 bases). CDR1 and CDR2 from the germline V gene are WSHSY and SAAADI. The CDR3 loop spans 11 amino acids. The V and J ends lost 7 bases and 6 bases respectively, with 9 bases between them. The CDR3, as DNA: TGCGCCAGCACAGGGGATGCTGAAGCTTTCTTT. This translates into CASTGDAEAFF.

V gene TRBV28 combines with J gene TRBJ2-4; TRBD2 aligns across 7 bases. Germline CDR1 MDHEN, CDR2 SYDVKM. With V trimmed by 6 bases and J by 5 bases, 13 bases remained unmatched. This CDR3 is built from 16 residues. The CDR3 loop reads CASRPPGLLSENIQYF. The CDR3 nucleotides are TGTGCCAGCAGACCTCCGGGACTACTCTCCGAAAACATTCAGTACTTC.

In its sample, this clonotype was seen once. A much bigger clone sits one base away, suggesting this may be a read error. Because the CDR3 is missing its conserved closing phenylalanine or tryptophan, this is likely a read error. The chain employs TRBV27 and TRBJ2-2, with 10 bases lining up with TRBD2. Germline assignment: CDR1 MNHEY and CDR2 SMNVEV (reference sequence). The V segment lost 5 bases and the J segment 2 bases; nucleotides outside the gene matches: 8. The CDR3 covers 17 residues. The CDR3 loop reads CASSQLAGGHNTGELFL. Here the CDR3 DNA reads TGTGCCAGCAGTCAATTAGCGGGAGGACACAACACCGGGGAGCTGTTTCTT.

This clonotype was detected a few times. This rearrangement joins TRBV10-3 to TRBJ2-7; maybe TRBD2 (5 bases). Germline lookup yields CDR1 ENHRY and CDR2 SYGVKD. Trimming took off 0 bases at V and 5 bases at J, with 14 bases between the two ends. The CDR3 is 15 residues long. The CDR3 region is CAISESPGSSDEQYF. CDR3 nucleotides: TGTGCCATCAGTGAGTCTCCGGGGAGTAGCGACGAGCAGTACTTC.